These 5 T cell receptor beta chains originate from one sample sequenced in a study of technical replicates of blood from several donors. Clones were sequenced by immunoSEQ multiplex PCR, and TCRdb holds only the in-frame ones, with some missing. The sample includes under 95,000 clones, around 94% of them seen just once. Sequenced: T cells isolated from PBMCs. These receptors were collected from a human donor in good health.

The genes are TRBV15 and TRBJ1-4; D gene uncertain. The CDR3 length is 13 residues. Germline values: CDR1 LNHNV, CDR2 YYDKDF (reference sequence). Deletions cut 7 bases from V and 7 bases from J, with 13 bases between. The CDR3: CATNSRTGEKLFF. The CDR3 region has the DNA TGTGCCACCAATTCCCGTACTGGTGAAAAACTGTTTTTT.

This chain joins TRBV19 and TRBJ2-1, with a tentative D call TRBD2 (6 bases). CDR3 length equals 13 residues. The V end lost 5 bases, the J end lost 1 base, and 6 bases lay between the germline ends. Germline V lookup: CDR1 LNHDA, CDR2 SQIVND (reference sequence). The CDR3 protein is CASSAGSYNEQFF. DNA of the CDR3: TGTGCCAGTAGTGCGGGGTCCTACAATGAGCAGTTCTTC.

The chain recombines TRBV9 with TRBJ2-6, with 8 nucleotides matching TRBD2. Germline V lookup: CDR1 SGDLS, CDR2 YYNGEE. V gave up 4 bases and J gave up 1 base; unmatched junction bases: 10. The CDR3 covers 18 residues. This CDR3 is CASSPSGVAGSGANVLTF. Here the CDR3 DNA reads TGTGCCAGCAGCCCCTCTGGGGTAGCGGGATCTGGGGCCAACGTCCTGACTTTC.

The CDR3 sequence: CASSFIEASNQPQHF. The CDR3 region has the DNA TGTGCCAGCAGCTTCATAGAGGCTAGCAATCAGCCCCAGCATTTT. This chain joins TRBV11-2 and TRBJ1-5; D not resolved. The CDR3 covers 15 residues. Germline CDR1 reads SGHAT; CDR2 reads FQNNGV. Trimming shortened V by 3 bases and J by 0 bases, and 9 bases separated the two germline ends.

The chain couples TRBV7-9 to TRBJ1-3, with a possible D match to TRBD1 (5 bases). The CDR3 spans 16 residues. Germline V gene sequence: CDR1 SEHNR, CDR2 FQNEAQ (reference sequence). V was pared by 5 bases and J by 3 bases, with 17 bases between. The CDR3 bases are TGTGCCAGCAGCCCGTTGGGGGGAATGGATGGAAACACCATATATTTT. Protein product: CASSPLGGMDGNTIYF.